The clone carrying this TCR beta chain was found many times. The CDR3 runs to 14 residues. V trimming: 4 bases; J trimming: 7 bases; junction bases outside the gene matches: 6. From germline, CDR1 is SGHRS and CDR2 YFSETQ. The data derive from a study of T cells after yellow fever vaccination. TCRdb independently ran MiXCR on the 5' RACE reads; one entry per CDR3 protein. The sample includes some 320,000 distinct CDR3 sequences, 8.7% of them seen just once. The sequences come from CD4+ T cells sorted from PBMCs, collected 5 days after the yellow fever booster vaccination. This sequence was found in a man in his late teens or twenties who received the YFV17D yellow fever vaccine. V and J are TRBV5-1 and TRBJ1-5; 9 bases are a match to TRBD1. In DNA, the CDR3 is TGCGCCAGCAGCCCGACAGGGGGATACCAGCCCCAGCATTTT. Its translation is CASSPTGGYQPQHF. Variable domain in full (rest from reference TRBV5-1 and TRBJ1-5): KAGVTQTPRYLIKTRGQQVTLSCSPISGHRSVSWYQQTPGQGLQFLFEYFSETQRNKGNFPGRFSGRQFSNSRSEMNVSTLELGDSALYLCASSPTGGYQPQHFGDGTRLSIL.